This T cell receptor beta chain was recorded in a study of T cells after yellow fever vaccination. This clonotype was counted at least ten times. What it recognizes is unknown. Whole-study results and caveats: Abundant bulk-population clonotypes could contaminate the FACS-sorted repertoires. Booster sampling recovered most clones from primary vaccination (96% CD4, approximately 90% CD8). The secondary response showed a weaker magnitude and a faster peak, day 5 versus 15. There was a small share of clonotypes that showed up in both the CD4 and CD8 compartments.

Per germline, CDR1 SGHVS and CDR2 FNYEAQ. V was pared by 1 base and J by 4 bases, with 8 bases between. This CDR3 region has 15 residues. MiXCR, run by TCRdb on the 5' RACE reads, gives a single entry per CDR3 protein. Here the sample spans about 360,000 distinct CDR3 sequences, 6.2% being singletons. The sequences come from PBMCs, collected 5 days after the yellow fever booster vaccination. The chain joins TRBV7-6 to TRBJ2-6; D not certain. This clonotype was sampled from a man younger than 45 who received the YFV17D yellow fever vaccine. This CDR3 reads CASSLGGAGANVLTF. The CDR3 nucleotides read TGTGCCAGCAGCTTAGGTGGTGCCGGGGCCAACGTCCTGACTTTC.